This T cell receptor beta chain came from a study of shared clonotypes between healthy human individuals. Whole-study context: Plates per donor: three CD4 naive, three CD4 memory, two CD8 naive, one CD8 memory.

J lost 0 bases, V lost 5 bases, and 4 bases had no gene match. CDR1 and CDR2 from the germline V gene are SGHNT and YYREEE (reference sequence). CDR3 length: 15 residues. Only in-frame clones appear in the TCRdb table, and some are missing; sequencing was by immunoSEQ multiplex PCR. The repertoire holds over a million clones, around 76% seen once, with about 1.4% in the top ten. The sample consisted of memory CD4+ T cells sorted from blood. Subset meaning: CD45RA-negative fraction. The clonotype originates from a man younger than 35 in good health. The rearrangement joins TRBV5-4 to TRBJ2-7; 11 bases agree with TRBD1. CDR3 sequence: CASRLGTGGSYEQYF. The DNA of the CDR3 is TGTGCCAGCAGACTCGGGACAGGGGGCTCCTACGAGCAGTACTTC.